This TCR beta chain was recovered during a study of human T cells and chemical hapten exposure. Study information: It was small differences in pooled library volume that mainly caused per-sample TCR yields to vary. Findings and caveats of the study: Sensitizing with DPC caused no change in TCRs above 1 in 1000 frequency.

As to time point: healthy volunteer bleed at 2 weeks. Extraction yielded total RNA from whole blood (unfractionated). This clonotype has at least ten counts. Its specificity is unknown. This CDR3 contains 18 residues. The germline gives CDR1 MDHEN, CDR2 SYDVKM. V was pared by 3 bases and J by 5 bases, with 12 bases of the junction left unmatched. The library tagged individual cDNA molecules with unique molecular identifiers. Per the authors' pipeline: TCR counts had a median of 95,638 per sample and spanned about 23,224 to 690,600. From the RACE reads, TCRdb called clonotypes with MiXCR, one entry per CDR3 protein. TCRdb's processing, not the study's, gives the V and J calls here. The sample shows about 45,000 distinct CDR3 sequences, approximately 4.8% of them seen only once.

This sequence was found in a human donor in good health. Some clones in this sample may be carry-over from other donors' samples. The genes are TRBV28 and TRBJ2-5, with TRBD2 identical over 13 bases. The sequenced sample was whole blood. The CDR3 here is CASSFLPGLAGRGETQYF. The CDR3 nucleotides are TGTGCCAGCAGTTTCCTCCCGGGACTAGCGGGACGGGGGGAGACCCAGTACTTC.